This T cell receptor (beta chain) was captured in a study of breast tumors, draining lymph nodes, adjacent tissues. Breast cancer patients provided tissue from their axillary draining lymph nodes. V was shortened by 8 bases and J by 10 bases, with 27 bases between the two germline ends. The CDR3 length is 17 residues. Germline lookup yields CDR1 SEHNR and CDR2 FQNEAQ (reference sequence). TCRdb called the multiplex PCR reads again in MiXCR, with one record for every CDR3 protein. The sample records about 220,000 distinct CDR3 sequences, less than 40% being singletons. The chain employs TRBV7-9 and TRBJ1-6, with D possibly being TRBD1 (5 bases). The source is a female donor with breast cancer. Some clones in this sample may be carry-over from other donors' samples. Sequenced input: axillary lymph node tissue. The CDR3 loop reads CASSSGGSTGLGSPLHF. CDR3 coding DNA: TGTGCCAGCTCTTCCGGGGGGAGCACCGGGCTTGGGTCACCCCTCCACTTT.